This T cell receptor beta chain was obtained from a study of T-cell reconstitution after alpha-beta-depleted transplantation in children. Construction of the TCRbeta library involved unique molecular identifiers. TCRdb re-analysed the PCR reads in MiXCR, keeping a single row per CDR3 protein. The sample yields roughly 220,000 distinct CDR3 sequences, more than 10% seen once. This clonotype was detected a few times. The CDR3 spans 15 residues. The V end was cut by 3 bases, the J end by 7 bases, with 17 bases between. From germline, CDR1 is MNHEY and CDR2 SMNVEV (reference sequence). The chain couples TRBV27 to TRBJ2-3; tentative D call: TRBD2 (7 bases). The sequence came from a human donor who donated a stem cell graft to a child with acute lymphoblastic leukemia. The input for sequencing was PBMCs from the stem cell graft donor, taken from the stem cell graft. In nucleotides, the CDR3 is TGTGCCAGCAGTTTCGGCGGGGGCCCCATATATACGCAGTATTTT. It yields the protein CASSFGGGPIYTQYF.